This T cell receptor (beta chain) was identified in a study of cytomegalovirus exposure and HLA in healthy donors. PCR primers comprised 60 Vbeta and 13 Jbeta primers. Repertoires were generated with immunoSEQ multiplex PCR, while TCRdb's copy carries only in-frame clones and drops some. The sample contains hundreds of thousands of clones, about 72% of which appear only once. From germline, CDR1 is MNHEY and CDR2 SVGAGI. V dropped 6 bases and J dropped 5; count of bases not matched to a gene: 2. This CDR3 comprises 12 residues. This sequence originates from a male donor in good health and CMV-seronegative. The J gene is TRBJ1-2, the V gene TRBV6-5; 8 positions agree with TRBD1. Sequences were obtained from PBMCs. CDR3 DNA: TGTGCCAGCAGACGACAGGGGTATGGCTACACCTTC. Translated: CASRRQGYGYTF.